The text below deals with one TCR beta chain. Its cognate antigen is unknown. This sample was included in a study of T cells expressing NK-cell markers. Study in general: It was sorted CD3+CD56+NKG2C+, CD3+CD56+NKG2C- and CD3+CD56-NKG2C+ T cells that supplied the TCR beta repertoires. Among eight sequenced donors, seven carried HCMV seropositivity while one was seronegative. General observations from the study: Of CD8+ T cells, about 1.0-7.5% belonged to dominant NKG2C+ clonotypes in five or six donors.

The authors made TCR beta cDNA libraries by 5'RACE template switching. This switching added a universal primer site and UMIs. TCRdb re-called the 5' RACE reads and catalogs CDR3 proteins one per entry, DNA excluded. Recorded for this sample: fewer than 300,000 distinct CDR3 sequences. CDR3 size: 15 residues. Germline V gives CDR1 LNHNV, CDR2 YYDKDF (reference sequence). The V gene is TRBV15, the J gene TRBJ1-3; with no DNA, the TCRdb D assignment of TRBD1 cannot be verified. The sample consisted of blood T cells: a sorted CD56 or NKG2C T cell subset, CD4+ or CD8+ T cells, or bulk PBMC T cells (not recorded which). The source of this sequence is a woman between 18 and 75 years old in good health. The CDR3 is CATSRTGSSGNTIYF.